Below are 10 T cell receptor beta chains sequenced from a single sample in a study of T cell responses to AZD1222 COVID-19 vaccine. Assay: immunoSEQ multiplex PCR; the TCRdb copy retains only in-frame clones and omits some. Among approximately 150,000 clones listed, 90% to 95% were seen once. The material sequenced was peripheral blood, taken after recovery from COVID-19. The receptors shown here come from an adult who had recovered from COVID-19.

The chain combines TRBV19 with TRBJ2-2; 7 bases map to TRBD2. V gave up 7 bases and J gave up 3 bases; unmatched junction bases: 17. This CDR3 has 18 amino acids. Germline CDR1 reads LNHDA; CDR2 reads SQIVND (reference sequence). The CDR3 region is CASMGAGVGTTHTGELFF. The CDR3 DNA sequence: TGTGCCAGTATGGGTGCGGGGGTGGGGACTACCCACACCGGGGAGCTGTTTTTT.

About this clone: Within the sample, other DNA sequences also encode this same CDR3. J is TRBJ2-7 and V is TRBV29-1; unclear D gene. CDR1 and CDR2 (germline): SQVTM, ANQGSEA. The V end lost 4 bases, the J end lost 3 bases, and 7 bases lay between the germline ends. The CDR3 covers 11 residues. CDR3 amino acids: CSVGQDYEQYF. The CDR3 coding sequence is TGCAGCGTTGGGCAGGACTACGAGCAGTACTTC.

DNA of the CDR3: TGCGCCAGCAGCTCCCCTCGCGGGACTCCCTACAATGAGCAGTTCTTC. This codes for CASSSPRGTPYNEQFF. This chain connects TRBV5-1 to TRBJ2-1, with a weak D call TRBD2 (6 bases). Trimming cost V 3 bases and J 2 bases, with 15 bases left between them. This CDR3 is 16 amino acids long. Germline V gives CDR1 SGHRS, CDR2 YFSETQ.

The rearrangement joins TRBV10-3 to TRBJ2-1; D not certain. The CDR3 has 15 amino acids. Per germline, CDR1 ENHRY and CDR2 SYGVKD. Trimming cost V 0 bases and J 1 base, with 7 bases left between them. The CDR3 reads CAISESRESYNEQFF. In DNA, the CDR3 is TGTGCCATCAGTGAGTCCCGCGAGTCCTACAATGAGCAGTTCTTC.

The V call is TRBV4-2, the J call TRBJ1-6, with D tentatively TRBD1 (6 bases). Germline V gene data show CDR1 as LGHNA and CDR2 as YNFKEQ. Between the trimmed V and J ends, which lost 1 base and 7 bases, there was a span of 11 bases. This CDR3 is 15 amino acids long. The CDR3: CASSQATGVNSPLHF. The CDR3 nucleotides read TGTGCCAGCAGCCAAGCGACAGGCGTAAATTCACCCCTCCACTTT.

A single count supports this clone. The chain employs TRBV6-5 and TRBJ1-6; D call uncertain. This CDR3 is 14 amino acids long. The germline V gene encodes CDR1 MNHEY and CDR2 SVGAGI. V was pared by 6 bases and J by 5 bases, with 11 bases between. This CDR3 reads CASSPGQNNSPLHF. The CDR3 nucleotides read TGTGCCAGCAGCCCGGGCCAGAATAATTCACCCCTCCACTTT.

The genes are TRBV5-1 and TRBJ1-2; D is unclear. The CDR3 covers 17 residues. Trimming pared 0 bases from V and 4 bases from J, leaving 19 bases between. Germline-derived CDR1 and CDR2 are SGHRS and YFSETQ. For the CDR3, the DNA is TGCGCCAGCAGCTTGGCCTCTAGGCCACCTACGCCCTATGGCTACACCTTC. It yields the protein CASSLASRPPTPYGYTF.

The rearrangement links TRBV10-2 to TRBJ2-1, with a weak D call TRBD2 (5 bases). The CDR3 runs to 17 residues. The germline CDR1 and CDR2 sequences are WSHSY and SAAADI. V lost 0 bases and J lost 8, with 20 bases in between. The CDR3 sequence: CASSESRGAHLKDEQFF. The CDR3 DNA sequence: TGCGCCAGCAGTGAGTCCCGGGGAGCCCACCTTAAGGATGAGCAGTTCTTC.

There are a few counts of this clone. The chain links TRBV7-9 to TRBJ2-5; unclear D gene. The CDR3 runs to 11 residues. Germline values: CDR1 SEHNR, CDR2 FQNEAQ (reference sequence). The germline V and J ends were trimmed by 2 bases and 3 bases, with 1 base remaining between them. DNA for the CDR3: TGTGCCAGCAGCTTAAAAGAGACCCAGTACTTC. Its translation: CASSLKETQYF. Complete variable domain (other parts from reference TRBV7-9 and TRBJ2-5): DTGVSQNPRHKITKRGQNVTFRCDPISEHNRLYWYRQTLGQGPEFLTYFQNEAQLEKSRLLSDRFSAERPKGSFSTLEIQRTEQGDSAMYLCASSLKETQYFGPGTRLLVL.

V is TRBV15 and J is TRBJ2-7; possibly TRBD2 for D (5 bases). The CDR3 runs 13 residues. Germline assignment: CDR1 LNHNV and CDR2 YYDKDF (reference sequence). V lost 4 bases to trimming and J lost 7 bases, with 14 bases between them. CDR3 amino acids: CATSIPFSVEQYF. The CDR3, as DNA: TGTGCCACCAGCATCCCGTTTAGCGTAGAGCAGTACTTC.